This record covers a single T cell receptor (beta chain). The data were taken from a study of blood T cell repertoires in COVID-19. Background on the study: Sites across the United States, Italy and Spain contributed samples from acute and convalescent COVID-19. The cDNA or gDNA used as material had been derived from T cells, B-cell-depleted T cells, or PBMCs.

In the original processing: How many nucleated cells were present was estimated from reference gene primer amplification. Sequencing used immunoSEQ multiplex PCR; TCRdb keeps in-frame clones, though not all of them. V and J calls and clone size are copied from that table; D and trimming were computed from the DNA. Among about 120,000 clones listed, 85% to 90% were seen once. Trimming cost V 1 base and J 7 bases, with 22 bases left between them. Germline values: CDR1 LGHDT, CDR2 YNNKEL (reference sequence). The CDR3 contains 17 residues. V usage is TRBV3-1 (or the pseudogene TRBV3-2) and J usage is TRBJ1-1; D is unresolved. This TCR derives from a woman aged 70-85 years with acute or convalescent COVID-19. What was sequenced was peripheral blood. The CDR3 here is CASSQVSLLRSEVEAFF. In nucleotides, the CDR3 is TGTGCCAGCAGCCAAGTCTCCCTTCTCCGCAGCGAAGTTGAAGCTTTCTTT.